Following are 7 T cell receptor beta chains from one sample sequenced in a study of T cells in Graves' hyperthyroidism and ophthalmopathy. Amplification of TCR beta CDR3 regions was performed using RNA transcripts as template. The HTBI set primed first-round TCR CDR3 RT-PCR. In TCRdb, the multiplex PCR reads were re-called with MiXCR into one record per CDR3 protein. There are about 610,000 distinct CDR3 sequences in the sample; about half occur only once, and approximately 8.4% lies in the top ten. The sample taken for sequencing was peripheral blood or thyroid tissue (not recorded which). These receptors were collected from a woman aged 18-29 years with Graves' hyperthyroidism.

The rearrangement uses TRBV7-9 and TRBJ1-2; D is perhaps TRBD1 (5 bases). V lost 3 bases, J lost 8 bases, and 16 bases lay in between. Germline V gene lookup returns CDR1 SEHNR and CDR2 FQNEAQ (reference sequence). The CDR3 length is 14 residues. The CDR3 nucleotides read TGTGCCAGCAGCTTGGGGCAGGGACTTCGGGGCTACACCTTC. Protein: CASSLGQGLRGYTF.

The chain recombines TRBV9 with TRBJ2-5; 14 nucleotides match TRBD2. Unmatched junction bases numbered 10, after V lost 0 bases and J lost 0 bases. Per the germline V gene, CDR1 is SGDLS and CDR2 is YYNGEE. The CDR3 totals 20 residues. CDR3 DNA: TGTGCCAGCAGCGTAGCCCCGGGACTAGCGGGAGTGGAGGACCAAGAGACCCAGTACTTC. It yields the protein CASSVAPGLAGVEDQETQYF.

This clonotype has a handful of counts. CDR3 in amino acids: CASSARGLMPYEQYF. CDR3 DNA sequence: TGTGCCAGCAGTGCCCGGGGGCTGATGCCCTACGAGCAGTACTTC. The gene calls are TRBV6-5 and TRBJ2-7; D tentatively fits TRBD1 or TRBD2 (6 bases each). This CDR3 has 15 residues. CDR1 is MNHEY and CDR2 is SVGAGI in the germline V gene. V lost 5 bases to trimming and J lost 2 bases, with 16 bases between them.

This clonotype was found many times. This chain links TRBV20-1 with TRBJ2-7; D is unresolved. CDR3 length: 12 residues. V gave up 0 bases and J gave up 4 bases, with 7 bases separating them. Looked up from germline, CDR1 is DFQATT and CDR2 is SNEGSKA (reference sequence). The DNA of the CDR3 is TGCAGTGCTAGAGATCCAAGATACGAGCAGTACTTC. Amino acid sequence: CSARDPRYEQYF.

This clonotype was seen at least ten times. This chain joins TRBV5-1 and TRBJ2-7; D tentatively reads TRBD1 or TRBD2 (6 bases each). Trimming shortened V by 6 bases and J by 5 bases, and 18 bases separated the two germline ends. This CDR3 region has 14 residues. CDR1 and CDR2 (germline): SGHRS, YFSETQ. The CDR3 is CASKGGHQFNEQYF. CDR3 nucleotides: TGCGCCAGCAAAGGGGGGCACCAATTCAACGAGCAGTACTTC.

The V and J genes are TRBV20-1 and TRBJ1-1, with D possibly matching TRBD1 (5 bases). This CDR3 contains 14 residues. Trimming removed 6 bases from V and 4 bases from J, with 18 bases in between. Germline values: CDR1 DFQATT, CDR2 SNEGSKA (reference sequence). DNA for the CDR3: TGCAGTGCCAGCAGCCAAAGGGGAGGCACTGAAGCTTTCTTT. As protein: CSASSQRGGTEAFF.

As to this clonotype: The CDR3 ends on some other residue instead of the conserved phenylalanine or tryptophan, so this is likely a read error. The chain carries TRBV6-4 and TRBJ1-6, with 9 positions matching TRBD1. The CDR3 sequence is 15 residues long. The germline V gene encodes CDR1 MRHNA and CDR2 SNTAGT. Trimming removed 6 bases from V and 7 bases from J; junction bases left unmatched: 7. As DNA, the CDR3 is TGTGCCAGCAGCCCTACGGGACAGGGAAATTCACCCCTCCACCTT. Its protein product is CASSPTGQGNSPLHL.